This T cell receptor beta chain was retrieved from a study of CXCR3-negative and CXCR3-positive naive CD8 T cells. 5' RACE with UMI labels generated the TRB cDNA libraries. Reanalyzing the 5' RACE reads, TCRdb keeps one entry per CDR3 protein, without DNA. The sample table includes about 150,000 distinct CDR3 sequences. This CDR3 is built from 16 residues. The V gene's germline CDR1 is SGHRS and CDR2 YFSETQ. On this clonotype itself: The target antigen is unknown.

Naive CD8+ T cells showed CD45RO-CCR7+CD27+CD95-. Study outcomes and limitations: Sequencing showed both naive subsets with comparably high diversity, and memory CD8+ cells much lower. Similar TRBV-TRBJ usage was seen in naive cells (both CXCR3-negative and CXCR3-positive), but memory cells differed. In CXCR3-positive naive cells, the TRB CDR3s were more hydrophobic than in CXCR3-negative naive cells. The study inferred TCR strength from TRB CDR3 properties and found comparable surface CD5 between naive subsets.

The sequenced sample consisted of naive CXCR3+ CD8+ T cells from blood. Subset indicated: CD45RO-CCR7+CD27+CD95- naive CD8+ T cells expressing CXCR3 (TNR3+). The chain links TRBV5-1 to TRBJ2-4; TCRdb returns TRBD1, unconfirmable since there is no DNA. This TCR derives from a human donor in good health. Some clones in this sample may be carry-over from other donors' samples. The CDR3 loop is CASSPRGILAKNIQYF. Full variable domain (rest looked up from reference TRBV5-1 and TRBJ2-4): KAGVTQTPRYLIKTRGQQVTLSCSPISGHRSVSWYQQTPGQGLQFLFEYFSETQRNKGNFPGRFSGRQFSNSRSEMNVSTLELGDSALYLCASSPRGILAKNIQYFGAGTRLSVL.